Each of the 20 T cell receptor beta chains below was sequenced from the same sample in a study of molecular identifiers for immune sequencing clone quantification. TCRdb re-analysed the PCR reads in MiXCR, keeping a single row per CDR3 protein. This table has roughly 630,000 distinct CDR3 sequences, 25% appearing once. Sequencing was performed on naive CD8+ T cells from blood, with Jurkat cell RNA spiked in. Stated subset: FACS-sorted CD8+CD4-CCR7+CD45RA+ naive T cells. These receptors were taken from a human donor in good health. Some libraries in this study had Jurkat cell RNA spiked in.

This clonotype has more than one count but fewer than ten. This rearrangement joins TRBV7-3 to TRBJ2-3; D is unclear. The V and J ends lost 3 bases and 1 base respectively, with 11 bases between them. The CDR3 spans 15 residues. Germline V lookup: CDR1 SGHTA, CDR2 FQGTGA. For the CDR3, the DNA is TGTGCCAGCAGCTTTCGGAGTTCCGGCACAGATACGCAGTATTTT. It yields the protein CASSFRSSGTDTQYF. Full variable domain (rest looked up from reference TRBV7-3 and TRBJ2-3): GAGVSQTPSNKVTEKGKYVELRCDPISGHTALYWYRQSLGQGPEFLIYFQGTGAADDSGLPNDRFFAVRPEGSVSTLKIQRTERGDSAVYLCASSFRSSGTDTQYFGPGTRLTVL.

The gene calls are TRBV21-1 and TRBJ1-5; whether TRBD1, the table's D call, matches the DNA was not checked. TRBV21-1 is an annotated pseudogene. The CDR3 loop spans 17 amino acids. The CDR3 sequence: CASTQDSGECSNQPQHF. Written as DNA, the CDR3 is TGTGCCAGCACTCAAGACTCAGGGGAATGTAGCAATCAGCCCCAGCATTTT.

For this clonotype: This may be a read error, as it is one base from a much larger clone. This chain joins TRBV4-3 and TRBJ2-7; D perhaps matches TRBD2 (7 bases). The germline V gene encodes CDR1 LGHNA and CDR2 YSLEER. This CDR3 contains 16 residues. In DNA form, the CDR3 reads TGCGCCCGCAGCCAAGGGGAGGGGACAAACCTCTACGAGCAGTACTTC. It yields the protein CARSQGEGTNLYEQYF.

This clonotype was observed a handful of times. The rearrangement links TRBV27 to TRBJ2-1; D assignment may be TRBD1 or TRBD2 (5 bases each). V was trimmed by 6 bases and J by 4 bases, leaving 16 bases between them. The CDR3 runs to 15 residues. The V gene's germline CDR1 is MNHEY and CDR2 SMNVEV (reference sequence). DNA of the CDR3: TGTGCCAGCAGGAACGGGGCGCCTACATACAATGAGCAGTTCTTC. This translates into CASRNGAPTYNEQFF.

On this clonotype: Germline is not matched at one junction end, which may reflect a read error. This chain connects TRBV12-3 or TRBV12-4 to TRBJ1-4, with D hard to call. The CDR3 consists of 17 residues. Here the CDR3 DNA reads TGTGCCAGCAGTTTAGGACTTTCGGAACCAACTAATGAAGAACTGTTTTTT. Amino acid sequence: CASSLGLSEPTNEELFF.

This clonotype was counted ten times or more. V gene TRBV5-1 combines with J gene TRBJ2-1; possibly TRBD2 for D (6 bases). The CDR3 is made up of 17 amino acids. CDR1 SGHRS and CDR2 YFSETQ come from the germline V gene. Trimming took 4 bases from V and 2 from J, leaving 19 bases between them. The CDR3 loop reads CASSLEGLSGAYNEQFF. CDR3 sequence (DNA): TGCGCCAGCAGCCTTGAGGGACTCTCCGGAGCCTACAATGAGCAGTTCTTC.

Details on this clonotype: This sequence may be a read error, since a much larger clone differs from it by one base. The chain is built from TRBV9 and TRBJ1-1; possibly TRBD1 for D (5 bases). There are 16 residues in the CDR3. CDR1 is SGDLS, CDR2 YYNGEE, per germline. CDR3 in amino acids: CASSPQAGGGNIEAFF. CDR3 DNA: TGTGCCAGCAGCCCCCAGGCCGGCGGGGGAAACATTGAAGCTTTCTTT.

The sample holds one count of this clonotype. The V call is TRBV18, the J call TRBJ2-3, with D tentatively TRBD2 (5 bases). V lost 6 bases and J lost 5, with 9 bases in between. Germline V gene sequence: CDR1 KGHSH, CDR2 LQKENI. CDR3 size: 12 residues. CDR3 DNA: TGTGCCAGCTCCGGCCGGGGAGATACGCAGTATTTT. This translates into CASSGRGDTQYF.

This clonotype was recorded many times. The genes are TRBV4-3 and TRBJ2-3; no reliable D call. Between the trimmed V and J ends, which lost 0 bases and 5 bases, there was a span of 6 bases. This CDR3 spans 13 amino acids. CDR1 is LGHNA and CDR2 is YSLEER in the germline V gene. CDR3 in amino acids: CASSQDGRDTQYF. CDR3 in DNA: TGCGCCAGCAGCCAAGATGGTAGAGATACGCAGTATTTT.

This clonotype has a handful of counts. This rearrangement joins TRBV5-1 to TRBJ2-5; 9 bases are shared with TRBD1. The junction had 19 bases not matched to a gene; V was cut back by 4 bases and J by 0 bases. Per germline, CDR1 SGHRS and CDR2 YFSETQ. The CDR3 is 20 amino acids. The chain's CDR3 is CASSQGSAFQTGGYQETQYF. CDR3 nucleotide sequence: TGCGCCAGCAGCCAGGGGTCGGCGTTTCAGACAGGGGGATACCAAGAGACCCAGTACTTC.

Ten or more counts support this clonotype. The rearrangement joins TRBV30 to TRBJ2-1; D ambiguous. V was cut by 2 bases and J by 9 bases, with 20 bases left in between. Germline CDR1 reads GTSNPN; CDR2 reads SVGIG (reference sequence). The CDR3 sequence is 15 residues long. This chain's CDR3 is CAWSYAAITKPEQFF. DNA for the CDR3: TGTGCCTGGAGTTACGCGGCCATAACTAAACCTGAGCAGTTCTTC.

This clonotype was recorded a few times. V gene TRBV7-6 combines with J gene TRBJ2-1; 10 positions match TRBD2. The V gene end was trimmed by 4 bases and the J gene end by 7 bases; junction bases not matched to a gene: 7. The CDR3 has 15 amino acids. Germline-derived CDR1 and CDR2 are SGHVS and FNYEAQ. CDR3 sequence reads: CASSWGGSGRNEQFF. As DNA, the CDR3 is TGTGCCAGCAGCTGGGGTGGTAGCGGGAGGAATGAGCAGTTCTTC.

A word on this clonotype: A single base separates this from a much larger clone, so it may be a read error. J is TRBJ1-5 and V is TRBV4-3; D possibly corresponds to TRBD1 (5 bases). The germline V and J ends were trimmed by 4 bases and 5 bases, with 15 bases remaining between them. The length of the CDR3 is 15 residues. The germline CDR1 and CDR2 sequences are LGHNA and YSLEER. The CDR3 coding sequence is TGCGCCAGCAGCCTAGAAAGGGGAGGGTATCAGCCCCAGCATTTT. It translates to CASSLERGGYQPQHF.

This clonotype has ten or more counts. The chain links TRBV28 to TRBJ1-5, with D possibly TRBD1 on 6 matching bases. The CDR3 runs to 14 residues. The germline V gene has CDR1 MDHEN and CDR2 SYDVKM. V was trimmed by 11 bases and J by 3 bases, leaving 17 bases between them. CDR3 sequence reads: CAGGKTGNNQPQHF. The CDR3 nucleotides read TGTGCCGGAGGGAAGACAGGAAACAATCAGCCCCAGCATTTT.

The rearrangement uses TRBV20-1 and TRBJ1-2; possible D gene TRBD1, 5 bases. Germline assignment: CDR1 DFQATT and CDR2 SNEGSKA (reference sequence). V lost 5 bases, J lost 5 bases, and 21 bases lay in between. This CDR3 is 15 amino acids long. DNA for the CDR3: TGCAGTGCTGGCAGGGTGGGGCAGTTGCAGTATGGCTACACCTTC. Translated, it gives CSAGRVGQLQYGYTF.

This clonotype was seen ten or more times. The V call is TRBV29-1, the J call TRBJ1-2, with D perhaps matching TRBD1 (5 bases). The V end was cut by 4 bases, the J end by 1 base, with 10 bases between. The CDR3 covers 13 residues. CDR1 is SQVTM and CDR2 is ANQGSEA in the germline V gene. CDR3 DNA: TGCAGCGTTGTACTCCAGGGTAACTATGGCTACACCTTC. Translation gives CSVVLQGNYGYTF.

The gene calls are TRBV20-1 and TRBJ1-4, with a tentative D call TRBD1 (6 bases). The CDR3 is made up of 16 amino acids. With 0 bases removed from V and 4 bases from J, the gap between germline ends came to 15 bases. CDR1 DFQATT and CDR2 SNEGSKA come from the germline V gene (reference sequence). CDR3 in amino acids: CSARDLGAQGNEKLFF. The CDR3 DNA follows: TGCAGTGCTAGAGATCTGGGGGCGCAGGGTAATGAAAAACTGTTTTTT.

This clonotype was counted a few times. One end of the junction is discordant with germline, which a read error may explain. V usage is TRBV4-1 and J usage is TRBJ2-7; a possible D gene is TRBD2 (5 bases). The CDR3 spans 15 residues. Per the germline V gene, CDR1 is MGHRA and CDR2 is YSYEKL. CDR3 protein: CASSHEPGNSNEQYF. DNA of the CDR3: TGCGCCAGCAGCCACGAGCCGGGAAACTCCAACGAGCAGTACTTC.

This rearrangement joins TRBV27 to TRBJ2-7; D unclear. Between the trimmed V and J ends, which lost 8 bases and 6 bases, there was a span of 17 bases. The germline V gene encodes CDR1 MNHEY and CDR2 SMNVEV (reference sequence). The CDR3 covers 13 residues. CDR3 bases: TGTGCCAGCTCTGTGGACCGAGCAGGCGAGCAGTACTTC. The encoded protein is CASSVDRAGEQYF.

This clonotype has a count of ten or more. The CDR3 bases are TGTGCCAGCAGCTTAGGCCCGGACAGGGTTTCTATTAGCGGTGGGGCCAACGTCCTGACTTTC. This translates into CASSLGPDRVSISGGANVLTF. This chain connects TRBV13 to TRBJ2-6, with 8 bases identical to TRBD1. From germline, CDR1 is PRHDT and CDR2 FYEKMQ (reference sequence). The CDR3 extends over 21 amino acids. V lost 0 bases, J lost 3 bases, and 16 bases stayed unmatched.